This is a list of T cell receptor beta chains from one sample in a study of blood T cell repertoires in COVID-19. The method was immunoSEQ multiplex PCR; TCRdb's version includes in-frame clones alone and lacks a portion of them. The data show some 190,000 clones, 75% to 90% seen once. Material: peripheral blood. These receptors all come from a woman aged 55-69 years with acute or convalescent COVID-19. The CDR3 runs from the conserved cysteine through the conserved F or W. Each record gives: D gene, CDR3 length, clone size, V gene, J gene, CDR3 protein, CDR3 DNA. D genes are given only for firm matches. Clone size is shown for a subset of rows, as once, few, many or a class of expanded clone.

>-|14|once|TRBV27|TRBJ2-1
CASSLSSGWNEQFF
TGTGCCAGCAGTTTATCGTCAGGGTGGAATGAGCAGTTCTTC
>-|15|-|TRBV11-3|TRBJ2-5
CASSATDSPGETQYF
TGTGCCAGCAGCGCGACGGACAGTCCGGGGGAGACCCAGTACTTC
>TRBD1|15|-|TRBV28|TRBJ1-4
CASSPTGVANEKLFF
TGTGCCAGCAGCCCCACAGGGGTGGCTAATGAAAAACTGTTTTTT
>TRBD1|15|-|TRBV5-6|TRBJ1-1
CASSLYTGGNTEAFF
TGTGCCAGCAGCTTATATACAGGGGGCAACACTGAAGCTTTCTTT
>TRBD1|15|-|TRBV11-2|TRBJ1-1
CASSSGQAGVTEAFF
TGTGCCAGCAGCTCCGGACAGGCCGGGGTCACTGAAGCTTTCTTT
>TRBD2|14|-|TRBV6-5|TRBJ2-5
CASNTAGREETQYF
TGTGCCAGCAACACAGCGGGGCGGGAAGAGACCCAGTACTTC
>TRBD1|13|-|TRBV7-9|TRBJ1-1
CASSLAGGSEAFF
TGTGCCAGCAGCTTAGCAGGGGGCAGTGAAGCTTTCTTT
>-|15|once|TRBV3-1/TRBV3-2|TRBJ1-1
CASSPIRGGATEAFF
TGTGCCAGCAGCCCCATCAGAGGAGGGGCCACTGAAGCTTTCTTT
>TRBD1|15|-|TRBV2|TRBJ2-4
CASARDRTTLGIQYF
TGTGCCAGCGCACGGGACAGGACCACTCTTGGCATTCAGTACTTC
>-|13|-|TRBV19|TRBJ1-4
CASLPRESEKLFF
TGTGCCAGCCTCCCAAGGGAGAGTGAAAAACTGTTTTTT
>-|14|-|TRBV19|TRBJ1-1
CASSLGGGNTEAFF
TGTGCCAGTAGCCTAGGAGGAGGAAACACTGAAGCTTTCTTT
>-|13|few|TRBV30|TRBJ1-2
CAWRPDGKGGYTF
TGTGCCTGGAGGCCCGACGGGAAGGGTGGCTACACCTTC
>-|13|-|TRBV19|TRBJ2-1
CASSLGQNNEQFF
TGTGCCAGTAGTCTCGGACAGAACAATGAGCAGTTCTTC
>-|13|-|TRBV19|TRBJ1-1
CASTTRVNTEAFF
TGTGCCAGTACTACCAGGGTGAACACTGAAGCTTTCTTT
>TRBD2|16|-|TRBV7-8|TRBJ2-4
CASSSLAGGSKNIQYF
TGTGCCAGCAGCTCCTTAGCGGGAGGTTCCAAAAACATTCAGTACTTC
>TRBD1|13|-|TRBV6-5|TRBJ2-7
CATRQGALYEQYF
TGTGCCACCAGACAGGGGGCACTCTACGAGCAGTACTTC
>-|15|-|TRBV25-1|TRBJ1-5
CASSDTAMSNQPQHF
TGTGCCAGCAGTGATACCGCTATGAGCAATCAGCCCCAGCATTTT
>-|11|-|TRBV20-1|TRBJ1-1
CSAKRNTEAFF
TGCAGTGCGAAGAGAAACACTGAAGCTTTCTTT
>-|13|-|TRBV7-8|TRBJ1-1
CASSHPRGFEAFF
TGTGCCAGCAGCCATCCTCGGGGGTTTGAAGCTTTCTTT
>-|15|-|TRBV30|TRBJ2-5
CAWSVTRGRQETQYF
TGTGCCTGGAGTGTCACCAGGGGTCGCCAAGAGACCCAGTACTTC
>TRBD1|12|-|TRBV19|TRBJ1-5
CAGDSSNQPQHF
TGTGCCGGGGACAGTAGCAATCAGCCCCAGCATTTT
>TRBD2|14|once|TRBV25-1|TRBJ2-7
CASSGSGRAYEQYF
TGTGCCAGCAGTGGCAGCGGGAGGGCCTACGAGCAGTACTTC
>-|14|-|TRBV5-1|TRBJ1-6
CASSRDRNNSPLHF
TGCGCCAGCAGCCGTGACAGAAATAATTCACCCCTCCACTTT
>TRBD2|14|-|TRBV4-1|TRBJ2-1
CASSTSGSGYEQFF
TGCGCCAGCAGCACTAGCGGGAGTGGGTATGAGCAGTTCTTC
>-|12|-|TRBV9|TRBJ2-3
CASSEGADTQYF
TGTGCCAGCAGCGAGGGGGCAGATACGCAGTATTTT
>-|13|-|TRBV5-4|TRBJ2-1
CASSFGTGDEQFF
TGTGCCAGCAGCTTCGGGACTGGGGATGAGCAGTTCTTC
>-|15|-|TRBV4-1|TRBJ1-1
CASSQEAGLNTEAFF
TGCGCCAGCAGCCAAGAGGCGGGACTGAACACTGAAGCTTTCTTT
>-|15|-|TRBV5-1|TRBJ2-5
CASSLMLDPGETQYF
TGCGCCAGCAGCTTAATGCTTGACCCGGGAGAGACCCAGTACTTC
>TRBD1|14|-|TRBV5-1|TRBJ1-2
CASSLEAGGHGYTF
TGCGCCAGCAGCTTGGAGGCAGGGGGACATGGCTACACCTTC
>TRBD1|15|-|TRBV10-2|TRBJ1-5
CASRQGFGSNQPQHF
TGCGCCAGCCGACAGGGGTTCGGGAGCAATCAGCCCCAGCATTTT
>TRBD2|17|few|TRBV9|TRBJ2-5
CASTPGLAGRGGETQYF
TGTGCCAGCACCCCGGGACTAGCGGGACGTGGGGGAGAGACCCAGTACTTC
>-|13|-|TRBV5-1|TRBJ1-6
CASSPRTDSPLHF
TGCGCCAGCAGCCCCCGGACAGATTCACCCCTCCACTTT
>-|15|once|TRBV6-5|TRBJ1-3
CASSYSTSSGNTIYF
TGTGCCAGCAGTTACTCGACTAGCTCTGGAAACACCATATATTTT
>-|13|-|TRBV30|TRBJ1-1
CAGGGGRGTEAFF
TGTGCGGGCGGCGGAGGACGAGGTACTGAAGCTTTCTTT
>-|15|-|TRBV5-1|TRBJ1-6
CASSLQSSYNSPLHF
TGCGCCAGCAGCCTACAGAGCTCCTATAATTCACCCCTCCACTTT
>TRBD1|17|once|TRBV3-1/TRBV3-2|TRBJ1-2
CASSLAPGQAANYGYTF
TGTGCCAGCAGCCTCGCCCCCGGACAGGCAGCTAACTATGGCTACACCTTC
>-|15|-|TRBV2|TRBJ1-2
CASSGTARVDYGYTF
TGTGCCAGCAGTGGGACAGCGAGGGTTGACTATGGCTACACCTTC
>TRBD1|13|-|TRBV28|TRBJ1-1
CASRGQGAPEAFF
TGTGCCAGCAGAGGACAGGGGGCCCCTGAAGCTTTCTTT
>TRBD2|13|-|TRBV30|TRBJ2-2
CAWSGSGTGELFF
TGTGCCTGGAGTGGTAGCGGGACCGGGGAGCTGTTTTTT
>-|14|-|TRBV7-2|TRBJ1-1
CASSLLPGDTEAFF
TGTGCCAGCAGCTTATTACCTGGAGACACTGAAGCTTTCTTT
>TRBD2|16|-|TRBV30|TRBJ2-3
CAWSIGTSGSTDTQYF
TGTGCCTGGAGTATTGGGACTAGCGGGAGTACAGATACGCAGTATTTT
>TRBD2|17|once|TRBV30|TRBJ2-2
CAWSLRGLAVIAGELFF
TGTGCCTGGAGTCTAAGGGGACTAGCGGTAATAGCGGGGGAGCTGTTTTTT